The TCR beta chain described here comes from a study of technical replicates of blood from a few donors. This clone has only one observation. Germline loops: CDR1 ENHRY, CDR2 SYGVKD. The germline V and J ends were trimmed by 3 bases and 11 bases, with 19 bases remaining between them. This CDR3 comprises 14 residues. Profiled with immunoSEQ multiplex PCR; TCRdb holds only in-frame clones, not every one. The sample holds approximately 70,000 clones, about 98% seen once. This TCR was sampled from a human donor in good health. The chain has TRBV10-3 and TRBJ1-1, with D perhaps matching TRBD1 (5 bases). The specimen was T cells isolated from PBMCs. CDR3 nucleotides: TGTGCCATCAGTGACTCTGGACAAGCTGACGTGGCTTTCTTT. Translation gives CAISDSGQADVAFF.